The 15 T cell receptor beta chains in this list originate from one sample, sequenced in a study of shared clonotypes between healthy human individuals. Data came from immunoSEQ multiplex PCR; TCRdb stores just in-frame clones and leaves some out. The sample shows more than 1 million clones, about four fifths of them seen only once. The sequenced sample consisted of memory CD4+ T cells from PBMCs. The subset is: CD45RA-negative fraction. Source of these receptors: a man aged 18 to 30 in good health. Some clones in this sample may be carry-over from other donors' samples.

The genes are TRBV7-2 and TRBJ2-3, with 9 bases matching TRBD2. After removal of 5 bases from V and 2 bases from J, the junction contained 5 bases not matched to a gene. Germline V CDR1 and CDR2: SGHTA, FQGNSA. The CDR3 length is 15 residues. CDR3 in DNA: TGTGCCAGCAGCCCTGGACTAGCGTTCACAGATACGCAGTATTTT. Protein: CASSPGLAFTDTQYF. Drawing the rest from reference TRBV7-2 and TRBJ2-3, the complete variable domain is GAGVSQSPSNKVTEKGKDVELRCDPISGHTALYWYRQSLGQGLEFLIYFQGNSAPDKSGLPSDRFSAERTGGSVSTLTIQRTQQEDSAVYLCASSPGLAFTDTQYFGPGTRLTVL.

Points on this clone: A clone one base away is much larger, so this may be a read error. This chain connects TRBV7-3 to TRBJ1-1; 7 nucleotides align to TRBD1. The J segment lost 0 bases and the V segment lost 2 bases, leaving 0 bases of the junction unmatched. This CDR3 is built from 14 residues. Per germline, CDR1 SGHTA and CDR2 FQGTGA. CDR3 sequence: CASSLDRVNTEAFF. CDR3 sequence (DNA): TGTGCCAGCAGCTTAGACAGGGTGAACACTGAAGCTTTCTTT. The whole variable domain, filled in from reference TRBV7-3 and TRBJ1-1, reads GAGVSQTPSNKVTEKGKYVELRCDPISGHTALYWYRQSLGQGPEFLIYFQGTGAADDSGLPNDRFFAVRPEGSVSTLKIQRTERGDSAVYLCASSLDRVNTEAFFGQGTRLTVV.

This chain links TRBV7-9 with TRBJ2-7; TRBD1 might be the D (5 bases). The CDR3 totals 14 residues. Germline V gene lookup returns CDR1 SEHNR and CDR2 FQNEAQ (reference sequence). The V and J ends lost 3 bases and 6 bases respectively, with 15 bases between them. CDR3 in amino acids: CASSLMSARGEQYF. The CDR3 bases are TGTGCCAGCAGCTTGATGTCGGCTAGGGGCGAGCAGTACTTC. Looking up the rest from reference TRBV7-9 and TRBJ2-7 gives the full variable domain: DTGVSQNPRHKITKRGQNVTFRCDPISEHNRLYWYRQTLGQGPEFLTYFQNEAQLEKSRLLSDRFSAERPKGSFSTLEIQRTEQGDSAMYLCASSLMSARGEQYFGPGTRLTVT.

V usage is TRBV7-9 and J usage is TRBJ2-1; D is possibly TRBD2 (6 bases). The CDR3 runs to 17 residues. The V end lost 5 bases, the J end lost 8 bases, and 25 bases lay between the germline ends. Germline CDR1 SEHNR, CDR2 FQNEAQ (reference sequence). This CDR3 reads CASSTTPLELASDEQFF. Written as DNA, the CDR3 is TGTGCCAGCAGCACAACACCACTGGAACTAGCCTCGGATGAGCAGTTCTTC. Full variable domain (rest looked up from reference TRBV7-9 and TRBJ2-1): DTGVSQNPRHKITKRGQNVTFRCDPISEHNRLYWYRQTLGQGPEFLTYFQNEAQLEKSRLLSDRFSAERPKGSFSTLEIQRTEQGDSAMYLCASSTTPLELASDEQFFGPGTRLTVL.

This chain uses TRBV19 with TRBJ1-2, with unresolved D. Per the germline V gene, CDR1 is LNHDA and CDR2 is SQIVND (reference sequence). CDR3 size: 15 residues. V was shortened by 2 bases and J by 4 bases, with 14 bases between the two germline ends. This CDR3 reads CASSITVDPIYGYTF. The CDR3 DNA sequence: TGTGCCAGTAGTATAACTGTGGACCCGATCTATGGCTACACCTTC.

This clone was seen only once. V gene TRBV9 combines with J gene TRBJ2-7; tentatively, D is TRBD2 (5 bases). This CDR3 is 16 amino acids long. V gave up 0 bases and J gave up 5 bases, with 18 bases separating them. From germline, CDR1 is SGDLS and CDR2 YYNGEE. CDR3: CASSVAAGRGIDEQYF. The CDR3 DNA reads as TGTGCCAGCAGCGTAGCGGCCGGACGAGGGATCGACGAGCAGTACTTC.

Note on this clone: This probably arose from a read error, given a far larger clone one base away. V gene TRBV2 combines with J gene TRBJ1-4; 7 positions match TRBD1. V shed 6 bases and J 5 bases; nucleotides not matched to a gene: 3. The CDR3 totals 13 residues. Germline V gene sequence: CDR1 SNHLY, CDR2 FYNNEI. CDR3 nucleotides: TGTGCCAGCAGCCCGACAGGGAATGAAAAACTGTTTTTT. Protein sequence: CASSPTGNEKLFF.

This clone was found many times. DNA of the CDR3: TGTGCCAGCAGCCACCCTGTCGGTTACGAGCAGTACTTC. Translating gives CASSHPVGYEQYF. This sequence joins TRBV11-2 and TRBJ2-7; D call uncertain. CDR1 and CDR2 (germline): SGHAT, FQNNGV. V lost 5 bases to trimming and J lost 4 bases, with 12 bases between them. This CDR3 spans 13 amino acids.

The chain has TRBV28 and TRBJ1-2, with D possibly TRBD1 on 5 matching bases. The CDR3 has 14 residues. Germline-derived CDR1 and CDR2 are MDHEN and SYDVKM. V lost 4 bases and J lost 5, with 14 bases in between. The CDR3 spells CASSSDGAGYGYTF. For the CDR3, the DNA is TGTGCCAGCAGTTCGGATGGGGCAGGGTATGGCTACACCTTC.

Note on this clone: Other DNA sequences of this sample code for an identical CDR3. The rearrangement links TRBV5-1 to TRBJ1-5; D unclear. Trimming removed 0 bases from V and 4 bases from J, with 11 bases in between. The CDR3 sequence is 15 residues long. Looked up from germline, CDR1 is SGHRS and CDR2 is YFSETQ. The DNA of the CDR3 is TGCGCCAGCAGCTTGGAGGGAGGCTCAAATCAGCCCCAGCATTTT. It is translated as CASSLEGGSNQPQHF.

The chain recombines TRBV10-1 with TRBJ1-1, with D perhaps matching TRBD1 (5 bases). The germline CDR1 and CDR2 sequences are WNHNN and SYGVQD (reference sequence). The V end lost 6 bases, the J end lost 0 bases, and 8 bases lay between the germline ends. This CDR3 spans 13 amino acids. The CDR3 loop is CASRGTLNTEAFF. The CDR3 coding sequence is TGCGCCAGCAGGGGGACCTTGAACACTGAAGCTTTCTTT.

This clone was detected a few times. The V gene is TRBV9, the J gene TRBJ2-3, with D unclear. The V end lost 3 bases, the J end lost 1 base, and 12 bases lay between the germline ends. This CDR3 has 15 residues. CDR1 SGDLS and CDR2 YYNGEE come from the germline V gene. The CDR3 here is CASSAHSEGTDTQYF. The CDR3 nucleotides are TGTGCCAGCAGCGCGCATTCTGAGGGCACAGATACGCAGTATTTT.

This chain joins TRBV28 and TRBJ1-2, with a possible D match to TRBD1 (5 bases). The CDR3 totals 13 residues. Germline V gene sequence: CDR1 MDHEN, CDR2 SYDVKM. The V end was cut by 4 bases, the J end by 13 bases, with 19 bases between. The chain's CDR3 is CASSSLDTFSGTF. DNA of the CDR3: TGTGCCAGCAGTTCCCTGGACACTTTTTCGGGCACCTTC.

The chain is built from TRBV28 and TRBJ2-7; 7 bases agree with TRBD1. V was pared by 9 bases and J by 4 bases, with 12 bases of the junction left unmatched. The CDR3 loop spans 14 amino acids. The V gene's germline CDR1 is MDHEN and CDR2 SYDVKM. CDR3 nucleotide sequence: TGTGCCAGTCAAAGGGCAGGGGGAATGTACGAGCAGTACTTC. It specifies CASQRAGGMYEQYF.

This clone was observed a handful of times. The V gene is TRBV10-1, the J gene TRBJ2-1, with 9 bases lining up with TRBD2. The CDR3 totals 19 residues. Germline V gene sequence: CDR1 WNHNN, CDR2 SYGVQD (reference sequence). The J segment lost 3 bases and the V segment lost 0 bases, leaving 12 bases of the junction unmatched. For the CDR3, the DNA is TGCGCCAGCAGTGAGTCCCGGGCTAGCGGGGAACCGAACTACAATGAGCAGTTCTTC. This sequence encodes CASSESRASGEPNYNEQFF.